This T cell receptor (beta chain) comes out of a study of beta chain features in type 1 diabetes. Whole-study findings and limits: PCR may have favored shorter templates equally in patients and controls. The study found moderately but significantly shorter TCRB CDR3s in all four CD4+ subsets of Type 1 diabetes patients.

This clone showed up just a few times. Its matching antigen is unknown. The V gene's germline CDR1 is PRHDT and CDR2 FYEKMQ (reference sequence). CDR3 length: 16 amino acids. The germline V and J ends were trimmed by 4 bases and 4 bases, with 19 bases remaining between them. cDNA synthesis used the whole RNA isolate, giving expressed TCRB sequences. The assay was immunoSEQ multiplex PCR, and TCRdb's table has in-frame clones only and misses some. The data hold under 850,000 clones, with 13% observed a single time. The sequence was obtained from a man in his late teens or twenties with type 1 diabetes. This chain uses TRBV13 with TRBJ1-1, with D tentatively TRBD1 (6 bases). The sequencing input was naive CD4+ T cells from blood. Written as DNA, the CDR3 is TGTGCCAGCAGCTCCCTGACAGGATCCTCGGTCACTGAAGCTTTCTTT. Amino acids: CASSSLTGSSVTEAFF.